This is a list of T cell receptor beta chains from one sample in a study of blood T cell repertoires in COVID-19. Clones were sequenced by immunoSEQ multiplex PCR, and TCRdb holds only the in-frame ones, with some missing. The data show 26,000 or so clones, 85% to 90% seen once. Sequencing was performed on peripheral blood. The receptors were sampled from a man in his sixties or seventies with acute or convalescent COVID-19. Both conserved end residues are part of each CDR3. D genes are given only for firm matches. Not all rows give a size; the values are once, few, many and, for expanded clones, a class.

abundance	d_gene	j_gene	v_gene	CDR3aa	CDR3nt
.	.	TRBJ2-7	TRBV5-1	CASSLGQGSSDEQYF	TGCGCCAGCAGCTTGGGCCAGGGCTCATCGGACGAGCAGTACTTC
.	.	TRBJ2-1	TRBV12-3/TRBV12-4	CASSLEGEGRFF	TGTGCCAGCAGTTTAGAAGGGGAAGGGCGGTTCTTC
.	TRBD2	TRBJ2-7	TRBV10-3	CAISAGTTNYEQYF	TGTGCCATCAGTGCCGGGACTACTAACTACGAGCAGTACTTC
.	.	TRBJ2-2	TRBV4-3	CASSQVLREDTGELFF	TGCGCCAGCAGCCAAGTTTTGAGGGAGGACACCGGGGAGCTGTTTTTT
.	TRBD1	TRBJ1-4	TRBV4-3	CASSQSGTGGEKLFF	TGCGCCAGCAGCCAATCCGGGACAGGGGGTGAAAAACTGTTTTTT
.	.	TRBJ2-7	TRBV23-1	CASNPTGWIYEQYF	TGCGCCAGCAATCCGACAGGCTGGATCTACGAGCAGTACTTC
.	.	TRBJ2-3	TRBV5-6	CASSLARVGTDTQYF	TGTGCCAGCAGCTTGGCCAGGGTCGGGACAGATACGCAGTATTTT
once	.	TRBJ2-3	TRBV28	CASQWRVPTDTQYF	TGTGCCAGTCAATGGAGGGTCCCTACAGATACGCAGTATTTT
.	.	TRBJ1-1	TRBV9	CASSLNAQGNTEAFF	TGTGCCAGCAGCCTCAACGCTCAGGGAAACACTGAAGCTTTCTTT
.	TRBD2	TRBJ2-1	TRBV4-3	CASSQDWVAGGNEQFF	TGCGCCAGCAGCCAAGATTGGGTAGCGGGAGGTAATGAGCAGTTCTTC
once	TRBD1	TRBJ2-2	TRBV7-3	CASSSTPGTVGELFF	TGTGCCAGCAGCTCTACGCCTGGGACAGTCGGGGAGCTGTTTTTT
once	.	TRBJ1-1	TRBV6-2/TRBV6-3	CASSYYNRAAFF	TGTGCCAGCAGTTATTATAACAGGGCAGCTTTCTTT
.	.	TRBJ2-1	TRBV4-3	CASSPDIYNEQFF	TGCGCCAGCAGCCCAGACATTTACAATGAGCAGTTCTTC
.	TRBD1	TRBJ1-1	TRBV6-2/TRBV6-3	CASSEPDRGSAEAFF	TGTGCCAGCAGCGAACCGGACAGGGGGTCCGCTGAAGCTTTCTTT
.	TRBD2	TRBJ2-1	TRBV4-3	CASSQDVGLAGYNEQFF	TGCGCCAGCAGCCAAGACGTCGGACTAGCGGGTTACAATGAGCAGTTCTTC
.	TRBD2	TRBJ2-1	TRBV20-1	CSASTGLAGDEQFF	TGCAGTGCTAGTACGGGACTAGCGGGAGATGAGCAGTTCTTC
.	TRBD1	TRBJ1-1	TRBV5-8	CASSSDPGGGTEAFF	TGTGCCAGCAGCTCCGACCCAGGGGGCGGCACTGAAGCTTTCTTT
once	.	TRBJ1-2	TRBV20-1	CSASLGANYGYTF	TGCAGTGCTAGTTTGGGCGCCAACTATGGCTACACCTTC
.	.	TRBJ1-2	TRBV5-1	CASSLDRHYGYTF	TGCGCCAGCAGCTTAGACAGGCACTATGGCTACACCTTC
.	.	TRBJ1-2	TRBV7-9	CASSLRDNYGYTF	TGTGCCAGCAGCTTGCGGGATAACTATGGCTACACCTTC
.	.	TRBJ2-7	TRBV9	CASSVTGKDEQYF	TGTGCCAGCAGCGTGACCGGGAAGGACGAGCAGTACTTC
.	.	TRBJ1-1	TRBV2	CASSPDGMMNTEAFF	TGTGCCAGCAGTCCAGACGGGATGATGAACACTGAAGCTTTCTTT